A selection of T cell receptor beta chains follows, all from one sample in a study of metastatic and nonmetastatic thyroid tumors. TCRdb re-called clones via MiXCR from the PCR reads. The sample carries about 69,000 clones, approximately 15% recorded once. The specimen sequenced was blood. All receptors derive from a male donor with papillary thyroid cancer or a benign thyroid nodule (not recorded which). Some clones in this sample may be carry-over from other donors' samples. Each CDR3 is given with its conserved first and last residue. Each record gives: J gene, D gene, CDR3 length, V gene, clone size, CDR3 DNA, CDR3 protein. A D gene is named only where the DNA matches it firmly. Rows give clone size only sometimes, using once, few, many, or a class for an expanded clone.

j_call: TRBJ2-3; d_call: NA; cdr3_length: 15; v_call: TRBV4-1; clone_size: many; cdr3_nt: TGCGCCAGCAGCCCTGAGAGTTTGGGCACAGATACGCAGTATTTT; cdr3_aa: CASSPESLGTDTQYF
j_call: TRBJ1-3; d_call: NA; cdr3_length: 15; v_call: TRBV4-3; clone_size: many; cdr3_nt: TGCGCCAGCAGCCACGGGATTTCTTCTGGAAACACCATATATTTT; cdr3_aa: CASSHGISSGNTIYF
j_call: TRBJ1-5; d_call: NA; cdr3_length: 18; v_call: TRBV15; clone_size: many; cdr3_nt: TGTGCCACCAGCCGAGAGTTTCCGGGACGATATAGCAATCAGCCCCAGCATTTT; cdr3_aa: CATSREFPGRYSNQPQHF
j_call: TRBJ2-4; d_call: TRBD2; cdr3_length: 16; v_call: TRBV7-2; clone_size: NA; cdr3_nt: TGTGCCAACAGCCCCTTGGGGGGGACAGCCAAAAACATTCAGTACTTC; cdr3_aa: CANSPLGGTAKNIQYF
j_call: TRBJ2-3; d_call: NA; cdr3_length: 14; v_call: TRBV20-1; clone_size: many; cdr3_nt: TGCAGTGCCCAAAGTGGTAGGTACACAGATACGCAGTATTTT; cdr3_aa: CSAQSGRYTDTQYF
j_call: TRBJ2-3; d_call: NA; cdr3_length: 14; v_call: TRBV6-1; clone_size: many; cdr3_nt: TGTGCCAGCAGTGAAGGAGGGGGCACAGATACGCAGTATTTT; cdr3_aa: CASSEGGGTDTQYF
j_call: TRBJ1-3; d_call: NA; cdr3_length: 13; v_call: TRBV9; clone_size: NA; cdr3_nt: TGTGCCAGCAGCGCCGTGGGCGGAAACACCATATATTTT; cdr3_aa: CASSAVGGNTIYF
j_call: TRBJ2-6; d_call: TRBD1; cdr3_length: 16; v_call: TRBV20-1; clone_size: NA; cdr3_nt: TGCAGTGCAGAAGACAGGGGAGGCTCTGGGGCCAACGTCCTGACTTTC; cdr3_aa: CSAEDRGGSGANVLTF
j_call: TRBJ1-5; d_call: TRBD1; cdr3_length: 15; v_call: TRBV27; clone_size: many; cdr3_nt: TGTGCCAGCAGTACGGTGACAGGGTCTCATCAGCCCCAGCATTTT; cdr3_aa: CASSTVTGSHQPQHF
j_call: TRBJ2-2; d_call: TRBD1; cdr3_length: 14; v_call: TRBV6-1; clone_size: few; cdr3_nt: TGTGCCAGCAGTAGACAGGGGGGAGGCGGGGAGCTGTTTTTT; cdr3_aa: CASSRQGGGGELFF
j_call: TRBJ2-1; d_call: TRBD2; cdr3_length: 15; v_call: TRBV7-7; clone_size: many; cdr3_nt: TGTGCTAGCAGCTTGGGACTAGGAGTAATCGATGAGCAGTTCTTC; cdr3_aa: CASSLGLGVIDEQFF
j_call: TRBJ1-1; d_call: NA; cdr3_length: 15; v_call: TRBV6-1; clone_size: NA; cdr3_nt: TGTGCCAGCAGTGACTCCACCTGGGGAAGCACTGAAGCTTTCTTT; cdr3_aa: CASSDSTWGSTEAFF
j_call: TRBJ1-2; d_call: NA; cdr3_length: 12; v_call: TRBV5-8; clone_size: many; cdr3_nt: TGTGCCAGCAGCCGCGATATACAGGGAGGCACCTTC; cdr3_aa: CASSRDIQGGTF
j_call: TRBJ1-6; d_call: TRBD1; cdr3_length: 15; v_call: TRBV25-1; clone_size: NA; cdr3_nt: TGTGCCAGCAGTGAATCAACAGGGGGATATTCACCCCTCCACTTT; cdr3_aa: CASSESTGGYSPLHF
j_call: TRBJ2-1; d_call: NA; cdr3_length: 10; v_call: TRBV7-9; clone_size: NA; cdr3_nt: TGTGCCATTGGGTGGACGGGGCAGTTCTTC; cdr3_aa: CAIGWTGQFF
j_call: TRBJ2-1; d_call: TRBD1; cdr3_length: 15; v_call: TRBV19; clone_size: many; cdr3_nt: TGTGCCAGTACCCCGAGGGACAGGGGACTCAATGAGCAGTTCTTC; cdr3_aa: CASTPRDRGLNEQFF
j_call: TRBJ1-4; d_call: NA; cdr3_length: 14; v_call: TRBV5-1; clone_size: many; cdr3_nt: TGCGCCAGCAGCTTCAGCTTAACTAATGAAAAACTGTTTTTT; cdr3_aa: CASSFSLTNEKLFF
j_call: TRBJ1-6; d_call: NA; cdr3_length: 12; v_call: TRBV12-5; clone_size: few; cdr3_nt: TGTGCTATTGCCTTGGGGGATTTACCCCTCCACTTT; cdr3_aa: CAIALGDLPLHF
j_call: TRBJ1-1; d_call: TRBD1; cdr3_length: 14; v_call: TRBV28; clone_size: few; cdr3_nt: TGTGCCAGCCGGACAGGGGGGGGTGACACTGAAGCTTTCTTT; cdr3_aa: CASRTGGGDTEAFF
j_call: TRBJ1-6; d_call: NA; cdr3_length: 15; v_call: TRBV12-3/TRBV12-4; clone_size: many; cdr3_nt: TGTGCCAGCAGTTTTTCCAGCTCCTATAATTCACCCCTCCACTTT; cdr3_aa: CASSFSSSYNSPLHF
j_call: TRBJ1-3; d_call: NA; cdr3_length: 15; v_call: TRBV11-3; clone_size: once; cdr3_nt: TGTGCCAGCAGCTCCGCCGACAGGTACGTAAACACCATATATTTT; cdr3_aa: CASSSADRYVNTIYF
j_call: TRBJ1-5; d_call: NA; cdr3_length: 16; v_call: TRBV10-2; clone_size: many; cdr3_nt: TGCGCCAACAGTGAGTCGTGGGTAGTAGGCAATCAGCCCCAGCATTTT; cdr3_aa: CANSESWVVGNQPQHF
j_call: TRBJ1-2; d_call: NA; cdr3_length: 12; v_call: TRBV6-5; clone_size: many; cdr3_nt: TGTGCCAGCAGTTACTCAGGTGGAGGCTACACCTTC; cdr3_aa: CASSYSGGGYTF
j_call: TRBJ1-2; d_call: NA; cdr3_length: 15; v_call: TRBV18; clone_size: many; cdr3_nt: TGTGCCAGCTCACCACAGGGGGTTTGGGACTATGGCTACACCTTC; cdr3_aa: CASSPQGVWDYGYTF
j_call: TRBJ2-1; d_call: NA; cdr3_length: 18; v_call: TRBV18; clone_size: many; cdr3_nt: TGTGCCAGCTCCTCGTACGGGGCGACTAGTCAAGGTGGCGGTGAGCAGTTCTTC; cdr3_aa: CASSSYGATSQGGGEQFF
j_call: TRBJ2-2; d_call: NA; cdr3_length: 16; v_call: TRBV6-5; clone_size: many; cdr3_nt: TGTGCCAGCAGTTACGACCTGGGATTCGGAACCGGGGAGCTGTTTTTT; cdr3_aa: CASSYDLGFGTGELFF
j_call: TRBJ2-3; d_call: NA; cdr3_length: 12; v_call: TRBV15; clone_size: NA; cdr3_nt: TGTGGGACCAGCAGAGAGGGGGATACGCAGTATTTT; cdr3_aa: CGTSREGDTQYF
j_call: TRBJ2-1; d_call: TRBD1; cdr3_length: 14; v_call: TRBV5-8; clone_size: many; cdr3_nt: TGTGCCAGCAGCCGACAGGGGATTTATTCGGAGCAGTTCTTC; cdr3_aa: CASSRQGIYSEQFF
j_call: TRBJ2-3; d_call: TRBD2; cdr3_length: 16; v_call: TRBV12-5; clone_size: many; cdr3_nt: TGTGCTAGTGGCCCTGGGACTAGCGACTTCACAGATACGCAGTATTTT; cdr3_aa: CASGPGTSDFTDTQYF
j_call: TRBJ2-1; d_call: TRBD2; cdr3_length: 16; v_call: TRBV4-1; clone_size: many; cdr3_nt: TGCGCCAGCAGCTCCAACCCGGGGACTAGTGGCGGTGAGCAGTTCTTC; cdr3_aa: CASSSNPGTSGGEQFF
j_call: TRBJ2-6; d_call: TRBD1; cdr3_length: 18; v_call: TRBV6-5; clone_size: many; cdr3_nt: TGTGCCAGCAGTTACCCGAACACAGGGGGCCCTGGGGCCAACGTCCTGACTTTC; cdr3_aa: CASSYPNTGGPGANVLTF
j_call: TRBJ1-6; d_call: NA; cdr3_length: 14; v_call: TRBV7-9; clone_size: once; cdr3_nt: TGTGCCAGCAGCTCCCGAGGGGAGTGCTCACCCCTCCACTTT; cdr3_aa: CASSSRGECSPLHF
j_call: TRBJ1-4; d_call: TRBD1; cdr3_length: 15; v_call: TRBV4-1; clone_size: NA; cdr3_nt: TGCGCCAGCAGCCTGACAGGGGAAAGGCATGAAAAACTGTTTTTT; cdr3_aa: CASSLTGERHEKLFF
j_call: TRBJ2-3; d_call: TRBD2; cdr3_length: 16; v_call: TRBV2; clone_size: many; cdr3_nt: TGTGCCAGCAGTTCGCGACTAGCGGGCGCCCAAGATACGCAGTATTTT; cdr3_aa: CASSSRLAGAQDTQYF
j_call: TRBJ1-5; d_call: TRBD1; cdr3_length: 15; v_call: TRBV5-1; clone_size: many; cdr3_nt: TGCGCCAGCAGCCCGCGGACAGGGCCCAATCAGCCCCAGCATTTT; cdr3_aa: CASSPRTGPNQPQHF
j_call: TRBJ2-7; d_call: NA; cdr3_length: 15; v_call: TRBV18; clone_size: many; cdr3_nt: TGTGCCAGCTCACCTCCGGGTCCTAGCTCCTACGAGCAGTACTTC; cdr3_aa: CASSPPGPSSYEQYF
j_call: TRBJ1-1; d_call: NA; cdr3_length: 17; v_call: TRBV2; clone_size: many; cdr3_nt: TGTGCCAGCAAATTTGATTTCGTTACAGGGCCGAACACTGAAGCTTTCTTT; cdr3_aa: CASKFDFVTGPNTEAFF
j_call: TRBJ2-1; d_call: TRBD2; cdr3_length: 13; v_call: TRBV3-1; clone_size: many; cdr3_nt: TGTGCCAGCAGCCATCGGACTAGCAATGAGCAGTTCTTC; cdr3_aa: CASSHRTSNEQFF
j_call: TRBJ1-3; d_call: NA; cdr3_length: 18; v_call: TRBV19; clone_size: many; cdr3_nt: TGTGCCAGTAGTTCGTCGGGCTTTTGGGCCCCCTCTGGAAACACCATATATTTT; cdr3_aa: CASSSSGFWAPSGNTIYF
j_call: TRBJ2-1; d_call: NA; cdr3_length: 15; v_call: TRBV4-1; clone_size: NA; cdr3_nt: TGCGCCAGCAGCCAAGCGGGCGGATCGAAAAATGAGCAGTTCTTC; cdr3_aa: CASSQAGGSKNEQFF
j_call: TRBJ1-3; d_call: NA; cdr3_length: 12; v_call: TRBV20-1; clone_size: many; cdr3_nt: TGCAGTGCTAGGGGGTCTGGAAACACCATATATTTT; cdr3_aa: CSARGSGNTIYF
j_call: TRBJ1-2; d_call: TRBD1; cdr3_length: 14; v_call: TRBV5-1; clone_size: many; cdr3_nt: TGCGCCAGCAGCTTGGAGGGGGCCAACTATGGCTACACCTTC; cdr3_aa: CASSLEGANYGYTF
j_call: TRBJ2-3; d_call: TRBD1; cdr3_length: 14; v_call: TRBV19; clone_size: many; cdr3_nt: TGTGCCAGTAGTATGACAGGGGACGCAGATACGCAGTATTTT; cdr3_aa: CASSMTGDADTQYF
j_call: TRBJ2-1; d_call: NA; cdr3_length: 15; v_call: TRBV11-3; clone_size: NA; cdr3_nt: TGTGCCAGCAGCTTAGGGTTAGCAGGGTACAATGAGCAGTTCTTC; cdr3_aa: CASSLGLAGYNEQFF
j_call: TRBJ2-7; d_call: TRBD2; cdr3_length: 15; v_call: TRBV9; clone_size: many; cdr3_nt: TGTGCCAGCAGCGCTTCTAGCGGGAGTATCTACGAGCAGTACTTC; cdr3_aa: CASSASSGSIYEQYF
j_call: TRBJ2-5; d_call: TRBD2; cdr3_length: 13; v_call: TRBV30; clone_size: many; cdr3_nt: TGTGCCTGGAACCGGCGGGGAGGGGAGACCCAGTACTTC; cdr3_aa: CAWNRRGGETQYF
j_call: TRBJ2-2; d_call: NA; cdr3_length: 14; v_call: TRBV12-3/TRBV12-4; clone_size: many; cdr3_nt: TGTGCCACCTCAAGGGACTCACGTGCCGGGGAGCTGTTTTTT; cdr3_aa: CATSRDSRAGELFF
j_call: TRBJ2-4; d_call: NA; cdr3_length: 16; v_call: TRBV28; clone_size: many; cdr3_nt: TGTGCCAGCAGTTTAGGTCAGAACCTAGCCAAAAACATTCAGTACTTC; cdr3_aa: CASSLGQNLAKNIQYF
j_call: TRBJ1-5; d_call: NA; cdr3_length: 15; v_call: TRBV5-1; clone_size: many; cdr3_nt: TGCGCCAGCAGCTTGGCCTCAGGGGGCAATCAGCCCCAGCATTTT; cdr3_aa: CASSLASGGNQPQHF
j_call: TRBJ1-2; d_call: NA; cdr3_length: 15; v_call: TRBV6-1; clone_size: many; cdr3_nt: TGTGCCAGCAGTGAAGTCCATCAGCTAAACTATGGCTACACCTTC; cdr3_aa: CASSEVHQLNYGYTF
j_call: TRBJ1-5; d_call: NA; cdr3_length: 15; v_call: TRBV11-2; clone_size: many; cdr3_nt: TGTGCCAGCAGCTTAGGACGCCGGATCAATCAGCCCCAGCATTTT; cdr3_aa: CASSLGRRINQPQHF
j_call: TRBJ1-1; d_call: NA; cdr3_length: 15; v_call: TRBV19; clone_size: many; cdr3_nt: TGTGCCAGTAGTATTCAGGACTCCGGGGGAGATGAAGCTTTCTTT; cdr3_aa: CASSIQDSGGDEAFF
j_call: TRBJ1-5; d_call: TRBD1; cdr3_length: 13; v_call: TRBV11-2; clone_size: many; cdr3_nt: TGTGCCAGCAGCTTCCAGGGGGTCCAGCCCCAGCATTTT; cdr3_aa: CASSFQGVQPQHF